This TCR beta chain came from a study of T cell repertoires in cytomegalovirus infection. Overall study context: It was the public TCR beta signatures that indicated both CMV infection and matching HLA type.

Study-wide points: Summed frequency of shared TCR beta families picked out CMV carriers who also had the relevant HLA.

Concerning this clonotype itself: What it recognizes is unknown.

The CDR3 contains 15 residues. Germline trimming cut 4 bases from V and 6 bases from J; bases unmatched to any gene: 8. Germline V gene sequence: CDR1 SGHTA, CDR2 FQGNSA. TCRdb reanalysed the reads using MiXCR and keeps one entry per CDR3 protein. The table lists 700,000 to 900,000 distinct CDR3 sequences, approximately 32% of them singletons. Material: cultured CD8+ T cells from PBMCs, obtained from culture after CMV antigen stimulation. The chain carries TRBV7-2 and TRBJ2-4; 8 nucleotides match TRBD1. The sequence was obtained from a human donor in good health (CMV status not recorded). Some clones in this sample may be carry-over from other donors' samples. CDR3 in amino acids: CASSYRTGYLNIQYF. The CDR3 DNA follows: TGTGCCAGCAGCTACCGGACAGGGTATCTAAACATTCAGTACTTC.